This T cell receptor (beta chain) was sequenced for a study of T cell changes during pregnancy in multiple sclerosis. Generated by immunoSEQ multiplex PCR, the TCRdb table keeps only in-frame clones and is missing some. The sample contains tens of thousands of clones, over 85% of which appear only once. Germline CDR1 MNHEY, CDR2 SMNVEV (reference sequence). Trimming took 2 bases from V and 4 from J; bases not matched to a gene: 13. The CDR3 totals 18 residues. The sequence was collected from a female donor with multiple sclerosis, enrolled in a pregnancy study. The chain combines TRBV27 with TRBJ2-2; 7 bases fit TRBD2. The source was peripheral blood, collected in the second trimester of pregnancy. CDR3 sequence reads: CASSLRLLASASTGELFF. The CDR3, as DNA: TGTGCCAGCAGTTTAAGATTACTAGCGAGTGCGAGCACCGGGGAGCTGTTTTTT.